This T cell receptor beta chain is from a study of cytomegalovirus exposure and HLA in healthy donors. Study context: Drawn from HLA-typed donors, tens of millions of unique TCRs were held in an early data release.

V shed 6 bases, J shed 6 bases, and the junction held 12 bases outside the gene matches. There are 15 residues in the CDR3. Germline V gene data show CDR1 as MNHEY and CDR2 as SVGAGI. General study points: Testing in vitro showed a few CMV-associated chains specific for CMV antigens. Productive status was seen about 90% or about 30% of the time for most TCR beta V segments in an earlier analysis. Most TCR sequences were uncommon, yet certain public TCRs appeared in many donors.

Details on this clone: The antigen is undetermined.

PCR was performed using 60 Vbeta and 13 Jbeta primers. Sequenced by immunoSEQ multiplex PCR; TCRdb stores in-frame clones only, minus some. Among 100,000 to 150,000 clones listed, roughly 80% were seen once. The source of this sequence is a woman between 40 and 50 years old in good health and CMV-seronegative. This sequence joins TRBV6-5 and TRBJ2-3, with TRBD2 matching over 7 bases. The specimen sequenced was PBMCs. The CDR3 sequence is CASSPLGGGSDTQYF. CDR3 sequence (DNA): TGTGCCAGCAGCCCCTTAGGCGGGGGATCGGATACGCAGTATTTT.